The present T cell receptor (beta chain) was sequenced within a study of blood T cell repertoires in COVID-19. Background on the study: Collection of acute and convalescent COVID-19 samples took place in the United States, Italy and Spain. Sample material is recorded as cDNA or gDNA derived from T cells, B-cell-depleted T cells, or PBMCs.

V trimming: 4 bases; J trimming: 7 bases; junction bases outside the gene matches: 11. The CDR3 consists of 15 residues. Germline assignment: CDR1 SGHRS and CDR2 YFSETQ. Original handling: Researchers report that nucleated cell counts were estimated from reference gene primer amplification. TCRdb keeps only in-frame clones here, not all; method: immunoSEQ multiplex PCR. That table gives V, J and clone size, and the DNA gave D and trimming. The data show about 25,000 clones, roughly 89% seen once. This sequence joins TRBV5-1 and TRBJ2-4, with TRBD1 matching 7 bases. The sequenced material came from peripheral blood. This clonotype was sampled from a human donor in a cohort sampled during active COVID-19. In DNA, the CDR3 is TGCGCCAGCAGCATCCGAGAGGGGGCGGGTAACATTCAGTACTTC. Amino acids: CASSIREGAGNIQYF.